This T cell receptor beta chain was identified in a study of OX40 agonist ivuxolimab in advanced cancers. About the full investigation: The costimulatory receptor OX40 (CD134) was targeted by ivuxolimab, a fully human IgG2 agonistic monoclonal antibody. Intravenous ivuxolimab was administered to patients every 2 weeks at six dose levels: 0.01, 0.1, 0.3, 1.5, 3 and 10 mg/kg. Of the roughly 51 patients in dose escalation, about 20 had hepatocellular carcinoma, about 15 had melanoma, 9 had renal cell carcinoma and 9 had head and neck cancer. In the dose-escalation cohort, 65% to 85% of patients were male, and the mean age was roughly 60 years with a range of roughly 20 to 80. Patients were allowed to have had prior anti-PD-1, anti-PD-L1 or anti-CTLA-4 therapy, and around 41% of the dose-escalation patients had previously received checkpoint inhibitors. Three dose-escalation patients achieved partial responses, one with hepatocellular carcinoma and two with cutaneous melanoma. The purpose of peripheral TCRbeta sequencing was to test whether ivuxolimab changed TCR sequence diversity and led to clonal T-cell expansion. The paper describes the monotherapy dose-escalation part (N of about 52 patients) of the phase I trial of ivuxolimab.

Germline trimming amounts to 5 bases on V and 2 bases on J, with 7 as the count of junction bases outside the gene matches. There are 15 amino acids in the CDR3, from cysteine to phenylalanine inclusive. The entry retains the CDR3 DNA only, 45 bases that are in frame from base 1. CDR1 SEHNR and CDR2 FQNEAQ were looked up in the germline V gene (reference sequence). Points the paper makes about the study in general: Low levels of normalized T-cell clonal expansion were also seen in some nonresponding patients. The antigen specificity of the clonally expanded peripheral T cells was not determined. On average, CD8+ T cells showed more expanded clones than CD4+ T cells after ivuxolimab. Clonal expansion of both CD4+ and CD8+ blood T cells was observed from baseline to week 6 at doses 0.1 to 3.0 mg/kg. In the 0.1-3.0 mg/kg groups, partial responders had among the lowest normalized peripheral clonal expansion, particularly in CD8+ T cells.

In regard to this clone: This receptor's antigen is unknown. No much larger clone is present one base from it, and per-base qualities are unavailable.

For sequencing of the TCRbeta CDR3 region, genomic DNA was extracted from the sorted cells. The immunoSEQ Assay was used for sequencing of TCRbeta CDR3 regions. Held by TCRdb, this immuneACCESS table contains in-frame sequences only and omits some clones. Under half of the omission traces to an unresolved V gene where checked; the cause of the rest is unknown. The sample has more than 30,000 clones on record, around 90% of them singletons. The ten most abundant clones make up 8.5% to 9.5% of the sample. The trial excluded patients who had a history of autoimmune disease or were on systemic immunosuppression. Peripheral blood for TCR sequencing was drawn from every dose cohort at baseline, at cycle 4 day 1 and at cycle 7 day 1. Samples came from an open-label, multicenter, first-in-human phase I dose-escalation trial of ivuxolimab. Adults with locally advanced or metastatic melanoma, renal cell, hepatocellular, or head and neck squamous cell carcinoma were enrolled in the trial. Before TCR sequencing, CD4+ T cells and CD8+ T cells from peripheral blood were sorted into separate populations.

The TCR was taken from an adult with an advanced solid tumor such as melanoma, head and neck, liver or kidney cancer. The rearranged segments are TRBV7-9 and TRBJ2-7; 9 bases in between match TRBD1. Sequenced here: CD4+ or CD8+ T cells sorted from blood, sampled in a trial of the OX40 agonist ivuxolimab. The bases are TGTGCCAGCAGCCGGGGACAGGGAAGCACCTACGAGCAGTACTTC. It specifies CASSRGQGSTYEQYF.